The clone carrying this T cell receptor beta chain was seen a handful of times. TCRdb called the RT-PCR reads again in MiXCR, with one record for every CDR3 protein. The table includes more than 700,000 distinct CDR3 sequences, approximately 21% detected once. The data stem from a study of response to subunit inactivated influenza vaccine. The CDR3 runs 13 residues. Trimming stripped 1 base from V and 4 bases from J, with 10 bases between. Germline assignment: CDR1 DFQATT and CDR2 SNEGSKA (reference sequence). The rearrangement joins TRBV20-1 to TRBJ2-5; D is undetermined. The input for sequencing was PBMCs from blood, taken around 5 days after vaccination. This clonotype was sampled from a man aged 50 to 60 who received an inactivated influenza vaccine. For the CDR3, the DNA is TGCAGTGCTAGAGTTAGTTTTGGAGAGACCCAGTACTTC. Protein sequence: CSARVSFGETQYF.